Presented here are 28 T cell receptor beta chains from one specimen sequenced in a study of Graves' ophthalmopathy and Graves' hyperthyroidism listed by TCRdb under 2018. This sample was sequenced with an Illumina HiSeq 2000. TCR beta CDR3 regions were amplified from RNA transcripts for repertoire sequencing. The first round of RT-PCR was done with HTBI primers and the Qiagen OneStep RT-PCR kit, and was followed by a second round of multiplex PCR, then size selection and purification. TCRdb reprocessed the public reads (quality trimming at Q25 with fastp, clone calling with MiXCR) and kept in-frame beta chains. Records with the same CDR3 protein are collapsed into one entry carrying the most frequent genes and DNA. This sample gives over 450,000 distinct CDR3 sequences in total; 13% to 15% of them show up just once. The top ten clones comprise over 8% of the sample. What was sequenced was blood. The receptors derive from a woman aged 25 to 39 with Graves' ophthalmopathy. Donor details come from another sample of the same person, matched by shared clones.

This clonotype has at least ten counts. The V call is TRBV30, the J call TRBJ1-1, with D possibly matching TRBD1 (5 bases). This CDR3 is built from 16 residues. The germline V and J ends were trimmed by 1 base and 2 bases, with 17 bases remaining between them. Germline lookup yields CDR1 GTSNPN and CDR2 SVGIG (reference sequence). Here the CDR3 reads CAWSAPGRRLNTEAFF. The CDR3 nucleotides are TGTGCCTGGAGTGCGCCGGGACGGCGATTAAACACTGAAGCTTTCTTT.

The chain employs TRBV13 and TRBJ2-3, with D perhaps matching TRBD2 (5 bases). With 4 bases removed from V and 2 bases from J, the gap between germline ends came to 19 bases. In germline, CDR1 is PRHDT, CDR2 FYEKMQ (reference sequence). The CDR3 has 17 amino acids. CDR3 region: CASSSRPSAANTDTQYF. CDR3 bases: TGTGCCAGCAGCTCCCGCCCGTCAGCGGCCAACACAGATACGCAGTATTTT.

The chain links TRBV6-2 or TRBV6-3 to TRBJ1-2; 7 nucleotides line up with TRBD1. Germline V gene lookup returns CDR1 MNHEY and CDR2 SVGEGT. V lost 1 base, J lost 4 bases, and 6 bases stayed unmatched. The CDR3 is 15 amino acids. Here the CDR3 DNA reads TGTGCCAGCAGTTACTTGGGACAGTTTTCCTATGGCTACACCTTC. As protein: CASSYLGQFSYGYTF.

The V and J genes are TRBV28 and TRBJ1-5; D perhaps matches TRBD1 (6 bases). V was clipped by 8 bases and J by 6 bases, with 14 bases between them. Germline V CDR1 and CDR2: MDHEN, SYDVKM. This CDR3 region has 13 residues. Here the CDR3 reads CASLQGIGQPQHF. CDR3 sequence (DNA): TGTGCCAGCCTACAGGGTATTGGTCAGCCCCAGCATTTT.

This clonotype has ten or more counts. The rearrangement joins TRBV11-2 to TRBJ2-7, with a weak D call TRBD1 (5 bases). V was clipped by 2 bases and J by 4 bases, with 15 bases between them. The CDR3 loop spans 15 amino acids. Germline CDR1 reads SGHAT; CDR2 reads FQNNGV. CDR3 DNA: TGTGCCAGCAGCTTATGGAGTGTCCAGGGTTACGAGCAGTACTTC. Translated, it gives CASSLWSVQGYEQYF.

The table lists this clonotype with many counts. The chain employs TRBV7-2 and TRBJ1-1; D is unclear. Germline V gene lookup returns CDR1 SGHTA and CDR2 FQGNSA. The CDR3 sequence is 15 residues long. V was cut by 4 bases and J by 0 bases, with 12 bases left in between. DNA for the CDR3: TGTGCCAGCAGCTCTACGACGAAGATGAACACTGAAGCTTTCTTT. Protein: CASSSTTKMNTEAFF.

This clonotype was recorded many times. This sequence joins TRBV24-1 and TRBJ1-2; 8 nucleotides align to TRBD1. The CDR3 runs 13 residues. V was pared by 3 bases and J by 5 bases, with 1 base of the junction left unmatched. Germline CDR1 KGHDR, CDR2 SFDVKD. CDR3 amino acids: CATSDGTGYGYTF. In DNA form, the CDR3 reads TGTGCCACCAGTGATGGGACAGGATATGGCTACACCTTC.

This clonotype was seen at least ten times. The gene calls are TRBV6-5 and TRBJ2-2; D is possibly TRBD2 (7 bases). Germline values: CDR1 MNHEY, CDR2 SVGAGI. CDR3 size: 17 residues. Trimming took off 4 bases at V and 2 bases at J, with 17 bases between the two ends. The CDR3 is CASSFWRGTTNTGELFF. The CDR3 DNA reads as TGTGCCAGCAGTTTTTGGCGGGGGACAACAAACACCGGGGAGCTGTTTTTT.

This clonotype was observed many times. V and J are TRBV6-5 and TRBJ1-5; maybe TRBD1 (6 bases). With 5 bases removed from V and 4 bases from J, the gap between germline ends came to 9 bases. Germline assignment: CDR1 MNHEY and CDR2 SVGAGI. The CDR3 consists of 13 residues. The CDR3 reads CASSQGSNQPQHF. The CDR3, as DNA: TGTGCCAGCAGTCAGGGGTCAAATCAGCCCCAGCATTTT.

This clonotype was seen ten or more times. The chain is built from TRBV27 and TRBJ1-2, with D unclear. CDR1 is MNHEY and CDR2 is SMNVEV in the germline V gene (reference sequence). There are 14 residues in the CDR3. V gave up 5 bases and J gave up 4 bases, with 14 bases separating them. Here the CDR3 reads CASSPRWSPYGYTF. The CDR3 region has the DNA TGTGCCAGCAGTCCCCGGTGGAGTCCCTATGGCTACACCTTC.

The chain uses TRBV6-2 or TRBV6-3 and TRBJ2-2, with 14 nucleotides matching TRBD2. CDR3 length: 17 residues. With 6 bases clipped from V and 3 bases from J, the junction kept 6 bases outside the gene matches. Germline V CDR1 and CDR2: MNHEY, SVGEGT. CDR3 coding DNA: TGTGCCAGCAGAGGGGGACTAGCGGGGGTTCACACCGGGGAGCTGTTTTTT. It is translated as CASRGGLAGVHTGELFF.

This clonotype was counted many times. The chain uses TRBV19 and TRBJ1-1; D uncertain. The V end lost 3 bases, the J end lost 1 base, and 6 bases lay between the germline ends. The CDR3 contains 13 residues. CDR1 is LNHDA, CDR2 SQIVND, per germline (reference sequence). The CDR3 loop is CASSMWQNTEAFF. DNA for the CDR3: TGTGCCAGTAGTATGTGGCAGAACACTGAAGCTTTCTTT.

In this sample, this clonotype turned up many times. The chain couples TRBV7-2 to TRBJ1-5; no clear D gene. From germline, CDR1 is SGHTA and CDR2 FQGNSA. The CDR3 has 15 amino acids. Trimming left V 3 bases short and J 3 bases short, with 12 bases between. The CDR3 protein is CASSLDGRDNQPQHF. The CDR3 DNA reads TGTGCCAGCAGCTTGGACGGTCGAGACAATCAGCCCCAGCATTTT.

This clonotype was found many times. This is likely a read error, given that the CDR3 carries no conserved phenylalanine or tryptophan at its end. The rearrangement uses TRBV12-3 or TRBV12-4 and TRBJ1-2; no clear D gene. V gave up 3 bases and J gave up 5 bases, with 7 bases separating them. The CDR3 extends over 12 amino acids. This chain's CDR3 is CASSFSQYGYTS. The CDR3 region has the DNA TGTGCCAGCAGTTTCTCTCAGTATGGCTACACCTCC.

This clonotype came up many times. The chain has TRBV27 and TRBJ1-2; 7 bases are a match to TRBD1. V shed 6 bases and J 2 bases; nucleotides not matched to a gene: 9. This CDR3 is 15 amino acids long. CDR1 is MNHEY and CDR2 is SMNVEV in the germline V gene (reference sequence). The CDR3 bases are TGTGCCAGCAGCCCTAACAGGGGTCCGAACTATGGCTACACCTTC. It yields the protein CASSPNRGPNYGYTF.

This clonotype showed up many times. The V gene is TRBV12-3 or TRBV12-4, the J gene TRBJ1-5, with TRBD1 matching over 7 bases. The CDR3 sequence is 14 residues long. The J segment lost 4 bases and the V segment lost 7 bases, leaving 7 bases of the junction unmatched. This CDR3 is CASTPDRPNQPQHF. CDR3 sequence (DNA): TGTGCCAGCACCCCGGACAGGCCTAATCAGCCCCAGCATTTT.

The V call is TRBV5-1, the J call TRBJ2-7; D is perhaps TRBD1 (5 bases). There are 13 residues in the CDR3. Deletions cut 0 bases from V and 9 bases from J, with 13 bases between. Per germline, CDR1 SGHRS and CDR2 YFSETQ. CDR3 nucleotides: TGCGCCAGCAGCTTGGCGGCCAGGGCGGTGCAGTACTTC. Translating it yields CASSLAARAVQYF.

The CDR3 spells CASSLNLMTADDSYNSPLHF. CDR3 nucleotides: TGCGCCAGCAGCCTCAACCTAATGACAGCCGATGACTCCTATAATTCACCCCTCCACTTT. The chain recombines TRBV5-1 with TRBJ1-6, with D tentatively TRBD1 (5 bases). Trimming stripped 4 bases from V and 0 bases from J, with 23 bases between. Looked up from germline, CDR1 is SGHRS and CDR2 is YFSETQ. This CDR3 region has 20 residues.

Remarks on this clonotype: Germline and junction disagree at one end, which may indicate a read error. The chain couples TRBV6-1 to TRBJ2-4; TRBD1 matches 7 bases. The CDR3 sequence is 14 residues long. From germline, CDR1 is MNHNS and CDR2 SASEGT. This CDR3 is CASSEPGQTNIKYF. The CDR3 DNA reads as TGTGCCAGCAGTGAACCGGGACAGACAAACATTAAGTACTTC.

This clonotype was counted many times. The V and J genes are TRBV7-9 and TRBJ1-3; D remains unclear. Deletions cut 1 base from V and 4 bases from J, with 11 bases between. The CDR3 consists of 15 residues. Germline CDR1 reads SEHNR; CDR2 reads FQNEAQ (reference sequence). The CDR3 loop reads CASSLGHFPGNTIYF. DNA of the CDR3: TGTGCCAGCAGCTTAGGGCACTTTCCCGGAAACACCATATATTTT.

This clonotype was counted ten times or more. The genes are TRBV6-1 and TRBJ1-1; D not certain. The CDR3 totals 14 residues. Germline assignment: CDR1 MNHNS and CDR2 SASEGT. The ends were cut back, 0 bases at V and 3 bases at J, with 8 bases in the middle. CDR3 bases: TGTGCCAGCAGTGAAGCAGGCGGGGACACTGAAGCTTTCTTT. It translates to CASSEAGGDTEAFF.

The chain is built from TRBV3-1 and TRBJ2-5; D gene uncertain. The CDR3 sequence is 15 residues long. In germline, CDR1 is LGHDT, CDR2 YNNKEL (reference sequence). Trimming took 2 bases from V and 5 from J, leaving 15 bases between them. The CDR3 nucleotides are TGTGCCAGCAGCCAACCCCTAGGTCATGGGGAGACCCAGTACTTC. Its translation: CASSQPLGHGETQYF.

This clonotype was counted ten times or more. This chain uses TRBV20-1 with TRBJ2-7, with D tentatively TRBD1 (6 bases). Trimming shortened V by 0 bases and J by 12 bases, and 18 bases separated the two germline ends. The CDR3 consists of 13 residues. Germline V gene data show CDR1 as DFQATT and CDR2 as SNEGSKA (reference sequence). CDR3 coding DNA: TGCAGTGCTAGAGAAGGAATAGCCAGGGGACCGTACTTC. This translates into CSAREGIARGPYF.

This clonotype turned up a few times. V is TRBV30 and J is TRBJ2-7; TRBD1 matches 7 bases. The trim removed 2 bases at V and 5 bases at J, leaving 9 bases unmatched. Germline V CDR1 and CDR2: GTSNPN, SVGIG (reference sequence). This CDR3 has 14 residues. The CDR3 spells CAWSLETGKNEQYF. The DNA of the CDR3 is TGTGCCTGGAGTCTTGAGACAGGGAAGAACGAGCAGTACTTC.

This clonotype was recorded at least ten times. This chain joins TRBV7-2 and TRBJ1-5; 7 positions match TRBD1. CDR1 SGHTA and CDR2 FQGNSA come from the germline V gene. Unmatched junction bases numbered 2, after V lost 3 bases and J lost 3 bases. CDR3 length: 14 residues. CDR3 coding DNA: TGTGCCAGCAGCTTGGGGACAGTCAATCAGCCCCAGCATTTT. This translates into CASSLGTVNQPQHF.

This clonotype was observed many times. V gene TRBV28 combines with J gene TRBJ1-5, with a weak D call TRBD1 (6 bases). The germline gives CDR1 MDHEN, CDR2 SYDVKM. V dropped 3 bases and J dropped 6 bases, with 15 bases sitting between them. The length of the CDR3 is 15 residues. The CDR3 loop is CASSLGSGVSQPQHF. The DNA of the CDR3 is TGTGCCAGCAGTTTGGGGTCAGGGGTCAGTCAGCCCCAGCATTTT.

This clonotype came up many times. The rearrangement uses TRBV5-6 and TRBJ1-5, with D uncertain. The CDR3 is 16 residues long. Trimming pared 3 bases from V and 3 bases from J, leaving 16 bases between. Germline V gene data show CDR1 as SGHDT and CDR2 as YYEEEE. CDR3 bases: TGTGCCAGCAGCTGCCCTCTGCCGTATTTCAATCAGCCCCAGCATTTT. This gives the protein CASSCPLPYFNQPQHF. The variable domain in full, with the rest retrieved from reference TRBV5-6 and TRBJ1-5, is DAGVTQSPTHLIKTRGQQVTLRCSPKSGHDTVSWYQQALGQGPQFIFQYYEEEERQRGNFPDRFSGHQFPNYSSELNVNALLLGDSALYLCASSCPLPYFNQPQHFGDGTRLSIL.

For this clonotype: Since a much larger clone is just one base distant, this may be a read error. This chain uses TRBV7-2 with TRBJ2-5; TRBD2 might be the D (5 bases). The CDR3 is 15 amino acids. CDR1 and CDR2 (germline): SGHTA, FQGNSA. CDR3 in DNA: TGTGCCAGCATCTTAGGAGGAAAGCGGATGGAGACCCAGTACTTC. It translates to CASILGGKRMETQYF.